This T cell receptor beta chain was documented in a study of regulatory T cells in long-lasting Graves disease (dated by TCRdb to the early 2020s). For the study in its entirety: Persistent Graves' disease was defined as antithyroid drug treatment for over 5 years with persistently positive TSH receptor autoantibodies. A total of roughly 35 samples underwent TCR sequencing: about 13 from persistent and some 20 from newly diagnosed Graves' disease patients. The study was conducted in China and was registered as a clinical trial. Persistent Graves' disease patients were compared with newly diagnosed Graves' disease patients by peripheral blood TCR sequencing and RNA sequencing. Antithyroid drugs had been taken for 10 to 13 years on average by persistent Graves' disease patients in the clinical cohort.

Library method: multiplex PCR. The sequencing machine was an Illumina HiSeq 4000. CDR3 regions were amplified by Arm-PCR with iRepertoire HTBI primers to construct TCR beta libraries. Before sequencing, the PCR products underwent gel purification. The study's own analysis went as follows. A total of roughly 67 TRBV and 14 TRBJ segments were identified across samples and were used for gene usage analysis of CDR3 amino acid clonotypes. COPE and FqMerger were used to merge filtered high-quality paired reads into contigs. BLAST was used to align contigs to the IMGT TRBV, TRBD and TRBJ reference genes, and CDR3 was defined following IMGT. Clonotypes above 0.1% frequency were classified as highly expanded clones. Repertoire diversity was measured by Shannon entropy, and V-J evenness by the Gini coefficient. A clonotype was considered public if more than one individual shared it. The public reads were run again by TCRdb, first through fastp at Q25 and then through MiXCR, and only productive beta chains were kept. Every distinct CDR3 protein forms one entry, paired with its most common genes and DNA. These V and J calls originate from TCRdb's pipeline instead of the authors' own analysis. In this sample the table shows over 650,000 distinct CDR3 sequences, 30% of which occur a single time. The ten largest clones take up about two fifths of the sample.

V drops 6 bases and J drops 4 bases, leaving 13 bases in between. Measured from the cysteine to the phenylalanine, the CDR3 is 13 residues long. Only the CDR3 DNA is retained, 39 bases long and in frame from the first base. From a lookup of the germline V gene (reference sequence), CDR1 and CDR2 are DFQATT and SNEGSKA. The sample's time point label, decoded: persistent/refractory GD, antithyroid drugs over 5 years with positive TRAb. RNA was extracted from PBMCs in TRIzol for both TCR sequencing and RNA sequencing. Graves' disease was diagnosed according to American Thyroid Association guidelines. The patients came from an endocrinology department in Xi'an, China. Each patient gave about 8.1 milliliters of peripheral blood, collected in an EDTA anticoagulant tube. Ficoll Paque Plus density gradient separation was used to isolate PBMCs, and no further T cell sorting was done. An Agilent 2100 Bioanalyzer and agarose gel were used to assess RNA quality, and a NanoDrop 2000 was used to measure RNA concentration.

Paper-wide results and their limitations: More public clonotypes were shared among persistent patients (roughly 3,000) than among newly diagnosed patients (more than 950). Preferential use of TRBV28, TRBJ1-2 and TRBJ2-5 was observed in persistent disease, whereas TRBV20-1 and TRBJ2-1 were favored in newly diagnosed disease. The study examined only peripheral blood because the primary lesion, thyroid tissue, could not be accessed. Only the TCR beta chain was sequenced and analyzed. As a limitation, the authors acknowledged that the small sample size may reduce accuracy. Compared with newly diagnosed patients, persistent Graves' disease patients had lower TCR Shannon entropy and fewer highly expanded clones, which suggests clonal expansion.

On this clonotype itself: The antigen it binds to is not known. Base qualities are not recorded, but no much larger clone differs from it by a single base.

Sequencing used peripheral blood mononuclear cells (PBMCs), obtained when the disease was refractory, from a patient treated with antithyroid drugs. The TCR sequence derives from a female donor with Graves disease. The chain is made from TRBV20-1 and TRBJ2-4, and perhaps TRBD2 as D gene, on 5 matching bases. This receptor has the CDR3 CSATLGEKNIQYF. The DNA reads as follows: TGCAGTGCCACACTCGGGGAAAAAAACATTCAGTACTTC.